Shown below are 5 T cell receptor beta chains from a single sample sequenced in a study of blood T cells in healthy people across ages. With a J-beta primer mix and a sample-barcoded 5' primer, a second PCR ran about 6 to 11 cycles. MiXCR, run by TCRdb on the 5' RACE reads, gives a single entry per CDR3 protein. The sample includes 450,000 to 700,000 distinct CDR3 sequences, roughly 28% seen only once; the top ten take roughly 18%. Sequencing input: blood. These receptors were obtained from a woman in her 70s in good health.

For this clonotype: Sequence at one end of the junction differs from germline and may be a read error. This chain uses TRBV12-3 or TRBV12-4 with TRBJ1-2; no clear D gene. The CDR3 contains 13 residues. The CDR3 coding sequence is TGTGCCAGCAGTTTAGCGGTCAACTTTGGCTACACCTTC. Translating gives CASSLAVNFGYTF.

This clonotype came up a few times. The rearrangement links TRBV10-1 to TRBJ1-1, with 9 nucleotides matching TRBD1. The CDR3 sequence is 15 residues long. CDR1 and CDR2 from the germline V gene are WNHNN and SYGVQD (reference sequence). V dropped 8 bases and J dropped 0; count of bases not matched to a gene: 7. Here the CDR3 DNA reads TGCGCCAGCGCGGGAACAGGGGGCTTGAACACTGAAGCTTTCTTT. Translation gives CASAGTGGLNTEAFF.

The gene calls are TRBV7-9 and TRBJ2-1; a weak D match, TRBD2 (6 bases). Germline CDR1 reads SEHNR; CDR2 reads FQNEAQ (reference sequence). The CDR3 loop spans 16 amino acids. Trimming pared 5 bases from V and 4 bases from J, leaving 18 bases between. Written as DNA, the CDR3 is TGTGCCAGCAGCGAGGGAGGAAGCGGGTTTTACAATGAGCAGTTCTTC. Its translation: CASSEGGSGFYNEQFF. Looking up the rest from reference TRBV7-9 and TRBJ2-1 gives the full variable domain: DTGVSQNPRHKITKRGQNVTFRCDPISEHNRLYWYRQTLGQGPEFLTYFQNEAQLEKSRLLSDRFSAERPKGSFSTLEIQRTEQGDSAMYLCASSEGGSGFYNEQFFGPGTRLTVL.

The chain employs TRBV20-1 and TRBJ2-7; D might be TRBD2 (6 bases). Germline V gene sequence: CDR1 DFQATT, CDR2 SNEGSKA (reference sequence). Trimming took off 0 bases at V and 1 base at J, with 13 bases between the two ends. The CDR3 contains 15 residues. DNA of the CDR3: TGCAGTGCTAGAGATCTCTCGACTAGTTCCTACGAGCAGTACTTC. This gives the protein CSARDLSTSSYEQYF.

The chain has TRBV7-2 and TRBJ1-2, with a tentative D call TRBD1 (6 bases). CDR1 and CDR2 (germline): SGHTA, FQGNSA. The V gene lost 2 bases and the J gene lost 2 bases, with 12 bases spanning the gap. There are 15 residues in the CDR3. DNA of the CDR3: TGTGCCAGCAGCTTACAGGGGAGGTTAAACTATGGCTACACCTTC. It encodes CASSLQGRLNYGYTF. Full variable domain (missing parts from reference TRBV7-2 and TRBJ1-2): GAGVSQSPSNKVTEKGKDVELRCDPISGHTALYWYRQSLGQGLEFLIYFQGNSAPDKSGLPSDRFSAERTGGSVSTLTIQRTQQEDSAVYLCASSLQGRLNYGYTFGSGTRLTVV.